Following are 10 T cell receptor beta chains from one sample sequenced in a study of blood T cell repertoires in COVID-19 (dated by TCRdb to 2018 to 2021). Library preparation used the immunoSEQ multiplex PCR assay. The table was pulled from immuneACCESS by TCRdb, which kept in-frame rearrangements only. Such tables lose some clones; where checked, under half of the loss comes from unresolved V genes, and the rest has no known cause. Counted in this sample were hundreds of thousands of clones; more than 75% of them appeared once. The leading ten clones occupy around 1.4% of the sample. Sequenced input: peripheral blood. The receptors shown here come from a man in his 70s with acute or convalescent COVID-19.

A few counts support this clone. The J gene is TRBJ1-2, the V gene TRBV7-8, with D unclear. The length of the CDR3 is 14 residues. In germline, CDR1 is SGHVS, CDR2 FQNEAQ. The V end was cut by 0 bases, the J end by 0 bases, with 5 bases between. The CDR3 coding sequence is TGTGCCAGCAGCTTAGCAACGGCTAACTATGGCTACACCTTC. Encoded protein: CASSLATANYGYTF. The full variable domain, completed using reference TRBV7-8 and TRBJ1-2, is GAGVSQSPRYKVAKRGQDVALRCDPISGHVSLFWYQQALGQGPEFLTYFQNEAQLDKSGLPSDRFFAERPEGSVSTLKIQRTQQEDSAVYLCASSLATANYGYTFGSGTRLTVV.

This chain uses TRBV7-2 with TRBJ2-1; 9 bases fit TRBD2. The length of the CDR3 is 15 residues. Trimming cost V 3 bases and J 4 bases; bases outside gene matches: 4. Germline values: CDR1 SGHTA, CDR2 FQGNSA. CDR3 amino acids: CASSFGAGGYNEQFF. CDR3 coding DNA: TGTGCCAGCAGCTTCGGCGCGGGAGGGTACAATGAGCAGTTCTTC.

V gene TRBV15 combines with J gene TRBJ2-7; 7 bases match TRBD1. CDR1 LNHNV and CDR2 YYDKDF come from the germline V gene (reference sequence). Unmatched junction bases numbered 5, after V lost 3 bases and J lost 6 bases. CDR3 size: 13 residues. For the CDR3, the DNA is TGTGCCACCAGCAGTGCCAGGGGGAGCGAGCAGTACTTC. Residues: CATSSARGSEQYF. The complete variable domain, with remaining parts taken from reference TRBV15 and TRBJ2-7, reads DAMVIQNPRYQVTQFGKPVTLSCSQTLNHNVMYWYQQKSSQAPKLLFHYYDKDFNNEADTPDNFQSRRPNTSFCFLDIRSPGLGDTAMYLCATSSARGSEQYFGPGTRLTVT.

This chain joins TRBV3-1 (or the pseudogene TRBV3-2) and TRBJ1-2; TRBD1 aligns across 7 bases. The CDR3 contains 16 residues. Germline V gene sequence: CDR1 LGHDT, CDR2 YNNKEL (reference sequence). V dropped 4 bases and J dropped 7; count of bases not matched to a gene: 15. CDR3 residues: CASSPRETTGRFGYTF. Written as DNA, the CDR3 is TGTGCCAGCAGCCCGCGGGAAACGACAGGGCGATTTGGCTACACCTTC.

This clone was detected a few times. The CDR3 is CASSQDPRGTDTQYF. The DNA of the CDR3 is TGCGCCAGCAGCCAAGACCCCCGGGGTACAGATACGCAGTATTTT. The V gene is TRBV4-3, the J gene TRBJ2-3, with a possible D match to TRBD2 (5 bases). CDR1 and CDR2 (germline): LGHNA, YSLEER. Trimming left V 0 bases short and J 3 bases short, with 10 bases between. The CDR3 totals 15 residues.

This clone was detected only once. The chain employs TRBV9 and TRBJ2-5, with 7 bases aligning to TRBD2. Per germline, CDR1 SGDLS and CDR2 YYNGEE. V dropped 0 bases and J dropped 5; count of bases not matched to a gene: 7. This CDR3 is built from 15 residues. CDR3 protein: CASSVATWGGETQYF. DNA for the CDR3: TGTGCCAGCAGCGTAGCTACCTGGGGAGGGGAGACCCAGTACTTC.

The chain uses TRBV18 and TRBJ1-6; unclear D gene. The CDR3 is made up of 13 amino acids. Germline lookup yields CDR1 KGHSH and CDR2 LQKENI. V was pared by 5 bases and J by 10 bases, with 12 bases between. The chain's CDR3 is CASSSESGSPLHF. The CDR3, as DNA: TGTGCCAGCTCATCGGAATCAGGATCACCCCTCCACTTT.

The V and J genes are TRBV19 and TRBJ2-7; 10 bases map to TRBD1. Trimming at V came to 5 bases and at J to 7 bases, leaving 14 bases not matched to a gene. CDR1 is LNHDA and CDR2 is SQIVND in the germline V gene (reference sequence). This CDR3 contains 16 residues. CDR3 DNA sequence: TGTGCCAGTAGTCCGTCGTGGGACAGGGGACTGGGAGAGCAGTACTTC. Protein: CASSPSWDRGLGEQYF.

This rearrangement joins TRBV6-5 to TRBJ1-6, with TRBD1 as a possible D gene (5 bases). Trimming cost V 2 bases and J 12 bases, with 8 bases left between them. Germline V gene sequence: CDR1 MNHEY, CDR2 SVGAGI. This CDR3 is built from 12 residues. The CDR3 sequence is CASSYGGGPLHF. The CDR3 region has the DNA TGTGCCAGCAGTTACGGGGGGGGACCCCTCCACTTT.

For the CDR3, the DNA is TGTGCCAGCATGGGCCTTATCCTTTTTTCTGAAGCTTTCTTT. Its protein product is CASMGLILFSEAFF. This chain links TRBV2 with TRBJ1-1, with D unresolved. Germline V gives CDR1 SNHLY, CDR2 FYNNEI. The V and J ends lost 7 bases and 6 bases respectively, with 18 bases between them. CDR3 length equals 14 residues.